Listed below are T cell receptor beta chains from one sample, sequenced in a study of post-analysis software for immune sequencing data. TCRdb fed the PCR reads into MiXCR, producing one record per CDR3 protein. The sample holds 600,000 to 750,000 distinct CDR3 sequences, approximately 60% seen once. The source material was blood. The receptors originated from a girl aged 2 to 9 with multiple sclerosis. Both conserved end residues are part of each CDR3. Each record gives: J gene, V gene, CDR3 length, CDR3 protein.

J: TRBJ2-3; V: TRBV29-1; length: 15; CDR3: CSASERGGRADTQYF
J: TRBJ2-1; V: TRBV6-6; length: 17; CDR3: CASSPLRGSFIQDEQFF
J: TRBJ2-1; V: TRBV5-5; length: 14; CDR3: CASSLPTALNEQFF
J: TRBJ2-3; V: TRBV6-1; length: 15; CDR3: CASTRRTGPRDTQYF
J: TRBJ2-1; V: TRBV12-3/TRBV12-4; length: 17; CDR3: CASSKLGLAGQTGEQFF
J: TRBJ2-1; V: TRBV7-9; length: 15; CDR3: CASSLSGDSHNEQFF
J: TRBJ1-1; V: TRBV6-1; length: 13; CDR3: CASTPTVNTEAFF
J: TRBJ2-2; V: TRBV7-9; length: 15; CDR3: CASRVLTGRAGELFF
J: NA; V: TRBV21-1; length: 19; CDR3: CASSKLKTDILIAKNIQYF
J: TRBJ2-3; V: TRBV7-2; length: 13; CDR3: CASSWDATDTQYF
J: TRBJ2-1; V: TRBV12-3/TRBV12-4; length: 18; CDR3: CASSGIIIGGSSYNEQFF
J: TRBJ2-5; V: TRBV28; length: 16; CDR3: CASSLKLGGPQETQYF
J: TRBJ2-3; V: TRBV12-3/TRBV12-4; length: 14; CDR3: CASSLTSGGKPQYF
J: TRBJ2-1; V: TRBV19; length: 17; CDR3: CASSSQRGGTDRDEQFF
J: TRBJ1-2; V: TRBV12-3/TRBV12-4; length: 15; CDR3: CASRRSSRGWGGYTF
J: TRBJ2-1; V: TRBV7-2; length: 16; CDR3: CASRQLRTSRLDEQFF
J: TRBJ1-1; V: TRBV6-5; length: 15; CDR3: CASSLYRTGHGGAFF
J: TRBJ2-5; V: TRBV15; length: 14; CDR3: CATSRTGWGETQYF
J: TRBJ1-1; V: TRBV5-1; length: 15; CDR3: CASSLGRGPNTEAFF
J: TRBJ2-5; V: TRBV20-1; length: 15; CDR3: CSASRLAGLGETQYF
J: TRBJ1-1; V: TRBV4-3; length: 20; CDR3: CASSQDPSPGKINMNTEAFF